This entry lists 8 T cell receptor beta chains sequenced from one sample in a study of beta chain features in type 1 diabetes. Study-level findings and limits: A moderate, significant TCRB CDR3 shortening appeared in type 1 diabetes across four CD4+ subsets.

cDNA synthesis used the whole RNA isolate, giving expressed TCRB sequences. TCRdb's copy holds only in-frame clones and misses some; the assay was immunoSEQ multiplex PCR. The table shows 200,000 to 300,000 clones, with 11% occurring only once. The antigens these receptors bind are not known. The sample comprised naive CD4+ T cells from blood. These receptors were obtained from a man aged 25 to 45 with type 1 diabetes.

This chain links TRBV4-3 with TRBJ2-5; D might be TRBD2 (5 bases). Trimming cost V 2 bases and J 7 bases, with 14 bases left between them. The CDR3 is made up of 14 amino acids. Germline V gene sequence: CDR1 LGHNA, CDR2 YSLEER. The chain's CDR3 is CASSQFPSRGTQYF. CDR3 nucleotide sequence: TGCGCCAGCAGCCAATTCCCTAGCCGAGGGACCCAGTACTTC.

The sample holds a few counts of this clone. The gene calls are TRBV30 and TRBJ1-5; possible D gene TRBD1, 6 bases. Germline V CDR1 and CDR2: GTSNPN, SVGIG (reference sequence). The CDR3 is 13 residues long. V lost 2 bases and J 7 bases, leaving 12 bases between the germline ends. The CDR3: CAWSLGAPQPQHF. The CDR3, as DNA: TGTGCCTGGAGTTTGGGGGCGCCGCAGCCCCAGCATTTT.

In this sample, this clone turned up a few times. The V and J genes are TRBV9 and TRBJ2-3; TRBD1 agrees at 8 bases. V was pared by 4 bases and J by 6 bases, with 1 base of the junction left unmatched. The CDR3 sequence is 12 residues long. Germline V gives CDR1 SGDLS, CDR2 YYNGEE. Written as DNA, the CDR3 is TGTGCCAGCAGCAGGGACAGGGATACGCAGTATTTT. It codes for CASSRDRDTQYF. The entire variable domain, with the rest obtained from reference TRBV9 and TRBJ2-3, is as follows: DSGVTQTPKHLITATGQRVTLRCSPRSGDLSVYWYQQSLDQGLQFLIQYYNGEERAKGNILERFSAQQFPDLHSELNLSSLELGDSALYFCASSRDRDTQYFGPGTRLTVL.

The chain couples TRBV7-9 to TRBJ2-1; weak D call: TRBD2 (6 bases). The CDR3 has 14 amino acids. The V gene's germline CDR1 is SEHNR and CDR2 FQNEAQ (reference sequence). The V end lost 0 bases, the J end lost 7 bases, and 10 bases lay between the germline ends. In nucleotides, the CDR3 is TGTGCCAGCAGCTTAGCGGGGGGAGAAAATGAGCAGTTCTTC. Amino acid sequence: CASSLAGGENEQFF.

There are a few counts of this clone. J is TRBJ1-5 and V is TRBV28; 9 positions match TRBD1. The CDR3 loop spans 15 amino acids. CDR1 is MDHEN and CDR2 is SYDVKM in the germline V gene. V lost 6 bases, J lost 4 bases, and 7 bases stayed unmatched. Here the CDR3 DNA reads TGTGCCAGCAGCCCCCCGGGACAGGGTAATCAGCCCCAGCATTTT. Its translation is CASSPPGQGNQPQHF.

This clone occurred a few times. The chain employs TRBV5-4 and TRBJ1-4; 8 nucleotides agree with TRBD1. In germline, CDR1 is SGHNT, CDR2 YYREEE (reference sequence). V was pared by 0 bases and J by 7 bases, with 11 bases of the junction left unmatched. This CDR3 contains 17 residues. CDR3 sequence reads: CASSLGQGAGTREKLFF. The DNA of the CDR3 is TGTGCCAGCAGCTTGGGCCAGGGGGCAGGTACCCGTGAAAAACTGTTTTTT.

This clone was recorded a few times. The gene calls are TRBV19 and TRBJ2-2; unclear D gene. Trimming cost V 7 bases and J 4 bases, with 10 bases left between them. The germline V gene encodes CDR1 LNHDA and CDR2 SQIVND (reference sequence). This CDR3 comprises 13 residues. The DNA of the CDR3 is TGTGCCAGTACCTTTGTGTCCACCGGGGAGCTGTTTTTT. Translated: CASTFVSTGELFF.

This clone was observed a handful of times. CDR3 sequence (DNA): TGTGCCAGCAGCTTAGGGCAGGGGAGAGAGTATTTT. It yields the protein CASSLGQGREYF. This chain links TRBV11-2 with TRBJ2-3; possible D gene TRBD1, 6 bases. The V gene lost 1 base and the J gene lost 13 bases, with 12 bases spanning the gap. Germline values: CDR1 SGHAT, CDR2 FQNNGV. The CDR3 is 12 amino acids.